The 28 T cell receptor beta chains reported below all come from one sample, sequenced in a study of blood T cell repertoires in COVID-19 (dated by TCRdb to 2018 to 2021). The library was generated by the immunoSEQ multiplex PCR assay. In TCRdb, the immuneACCESS table is reduced to in-frame sequences with V and J assigned. These tables do not hold every clone; where another copy was compared, an unresolved V gene accounts for under half, and the others remain unexplained. The sample table lists 150,000 to 200,000 clones, approximately 88% of them with a count of one. 4% to 5% of the sample rests with the top ten. Sample: peripheral blood. These TCRs come from a woman in her twenties or thirties with acute or convalescent COVID-19.

This sequence joins TRBV14 and TRBJ2-7; D may be TRBD2 (6 bases). TRBJ2-1 matches the DNA end more closely, so the J call is doubtful. Per the germline V gene, CDR1 is SGHDN and CDR2 is FVKESK. This CDR3 is 13 amino acids long. The CDR3 bases are TGTGCCAGCAGCCGGACTACATACAATGAGCAGTTCTTC. Translating gives CASSRTTYNEQFF.

The chain combines TRBV6-5 with TRBJ1-1; possibly TRBD1 for D (5 bases). Germline V CDR1 and CDR2: MNHEY, SVGAGI. The V gene lost 6 bases and the J gene lost 8 bases, with 13 bases spanning the gap. The CDR3 loop spans 12 amino acids. The CDR3 here is CASRWRGGEAFF. In DNA, the CDR3 is TGTGCCAGCAGATGGAGGGGCGGAGAAGCTTTCTTT.

The J gene is TRBJ2-5, the V gene TRBV29-1; possible D gene TRBD2, 6 bases. This CDR3 region has 13 residues. Trimming took off 7 bases at V and 5 bases at J, with 17 bases between the two ends. Germline loops: CDR1 SQVTM, CDR2 ANQGSEA. The CDR3 is CSERDGGWETQYF. CDR3 in DNA: TGCAGCGAACGGGACGGAGGGTGGGAGACCCAGTACTTC. Combining the CDR3 with reference TRBV29-1 and TRBJ2-5 gives the whole variable domain SAVISQKPSRDICQRGTSLTIQCQVDSQVTMMFWYRQQPGQSLTLIATANQGSEATYESGFVIDKFPISRPNLTFSTLTVSNMSPEDSSIYLCSERDGGWETQYFGPGTRLLVL.

This clone was recorded only once. The V gene is TRBV5-1, the J gene TRBJ2-1; 15 nucleotides align to TRBD2. After removal of 4 bases from V and 0 bases from J, the junction contained 14 bases not matched to a gene. The CDR3 runs 21 residues. The germline V gene encodes CDR1 SGHRS and CDR2 YFSETQ. The CDR3 sequence is CASSPQGLAGGTTSSYNEQFF. CDR3 sequence (DNA): TGCGCCAGCAGCCCTCAAGGACTAGCGGGAGGGACTACAAGCTCCTACAATGAGCAGTTCTTC.

J is TRBJ1-1 and V is TRBV28; 8 nucleotides align to TRBD1. This CDR3 is 13 amino acids long. Germline CDR1 MDHEN, CDR2 SYDVKM. V lost 10 bases and J lost 5; bases outside the gene matches: 9. The CDR3 loop reads CAIIGQGLTEAFF. The CDR3 nucleotides read TGTGCCATCATCGGACAGGGCCTAACTGAAGCTTTCTTT.

The chain carries TRBV19 and TRBJ2-1; D is ambiguous. CDR3 length: 15 residues. Trimming took 9 bases from V and 5 from J, leaving 20 bases between them. From germline, CDR1 is LNHDA and CDR2 SQIVND (reference sequence). The CDR3 is CASSPDSFLHNEQFF. Written as DNA, the CDR3 is TGTGCCAGCAGTCCAGACTCATTCCTTCACAATGAGCAGTTCTTC.

Turning to this clone: Different DNA sequences within this sample yield the same CDR3. This chain uses TRBV3-1 (or the pseudogene TRBV3-2) with TRBJ1-1, with TRBD1 as a possible D gene (6 bases). V lost 2 bases and J lost 4, with 8 bases in between. The CDR3 consists of 13 residues. CDR1 LGHDT and CDR2 YNNKEL come from the germline V gene (reference sequence). Here the CDR3 DNA reads TGTGCCAGCAGCCAAAGAGGGGGCACTGAAGCTTTCTTT. This sequence encodes CASSQRGGTEAFF.

The chain joins TRBV4-2 to TRBJ2-5; 10 bases align to TRBD2. CDR1 LGHNA and CDR2 YNFKEQ come from the germline V gene. This CDR3 has 15 residues. Trimming cost V 1 base and J 7 bases; bases outside gene matches: 6. CDR3: CASSQGLAGDGTQYF. CDR3 sequence (DNA): TGTGCCAGCAGCCAAGGGCTAGCGGGAGATGGGACCCAGTACTTC.

This clone came up once. V and J are TRBV5-1 and TRBJ2-5; 7 bases map to TRBD2. This CDR3 contains 14 residues. Germline CDR1 is SGHRS and CDR2 is YFSETQ. V lost 0 bases, J lost 7 bases, and 6 bases stayed unmatched. CDR3 sequence (DNA): TGCGCCAGCAGCTTGGGGGAGGGCCCAGCGACCCAGTACTTC. The encoded protein is CASSLGEGPATQYF.

This clone was recorded only once. The chain uses TRBV5-1 and TRBJ1-4, with D possibly TRBD1 on 6 matching bases. This CDR3 region has 14 residues. Germline V CDR1 and CDR2: SGHRS, YFSETQ. V lost 0 bases to trimming and J lost 8 bases, with 11 bases between them. DNA of the CDR3: TGCGCCAGCAGCTTGGTGGACAGCCGAGAAAAACTGTTTTTT. It encodes CASSLVDSREKLFF.

V usage is TRBV2 and J usage is TRBJ2-1; 13 bases match TRBD2. Germline lookup yields CDR1 SNHLY and CDR2 FYNNEI. V dropped 7 bases and J dropped 4; count of bases not matched to a gene: 4. The CDR3 length is 15 residues. CDR3 in amino acids: CASTWTSGSYNEQFF. The CDR3 DNA is TGTGCCAGCACTTGGACTAGCGGGAGTTACAATGAGCAGTTCTTC. The entire variable domain, with the rest obtained from reference TRBV2 and TRBJ2-1, is as follows: EPEVTQTPSHQVTQMGQEVILRCVPISNHLYFYWYRQILGQKVEFLVSFYNNEISEKSEIFDDQFSVERPDGSNFTLKIRSTKLEDSAMYFCASTWTSGSYNEQFFGPGTRLTVL.

This clone has only one observation. The V call is TRBV29-1, the J call TRBJ2-4; D may be TRBD2 (5 bases). CDR1 and CDR2 (germline): SQVTM, ANQGSEA. CDR3 size: 13 residues. Trimming pared 7 bases from V and 4 bases from J, leaving 14 bases between. CDR3 nucleotides: TGCAGCGCCGGGGAAGGGTTAAAAAACATTCAGTACTTC. It specifies CSAGEGLKNIQYF. The full variable domain, its missing parts supplied by reference TRBV29-1 and TRBJ2-4, is SAVISQKPSRDICQRGTSLTIQCQVDSQVTMMFWYRQQPGQSLTLIATANQGSEATYESGFVIDKFPISRPNLTFSTLTVSNMSPEDSSIYLCSAGEGLKNIQYFGAGTRLSVL.

Concerning this clone: The sample carries other DNA sequences with the same CDR3. The V call is TRBV5-1, the J call TRBJ2-1; no reliable D call. V lost 0 bases and J 5 bases, leaving 6 bases between the germline ends. CDR1 is SGHRS and CDR2 is YFSETQ in the germline V gene. CDR3 size: 13 residues. The CDR3 DNA reads TGCGCCAGCAGCTTGGGAGATAACAATGAGCAGTTCTTC. It translates to CASSLGDNNEQFF.

The V call is TRBV5-1, the J call TRBJ1-3, with TRBD1 identical over 11 bases. V gave up 9 bases and J gave up 8 bases; unmatched junction bases: 10. CDR3 size: 14 residues. Germline CDR1 is SGHRS and CDR2 is YFSETQ. The chain's CDR3 is CATSRDRGSDTIYF. In DNA form, the CDR3 reads TGCGCCACCTCCCGGGACAGGGGGTCGGACACCATATATTTT.

The CDR3 region has the DNA TGTGCCACCAGTGAGGGTAGCGGCGAGCAGTACTTC. Translating it yields CATSEGSGEQYF. V gene TRBV24-1 combines with J gene TRBJ2-7, with D possibly matching TRBD2 (6 bases). The CDR3 runs 12 residues. The ends were cut back, 4 bases at V and 6 bases at J, with 9 bases in the middle. Germline CDR1 and CDR2: KGHDR and SFDVKD.

About this clone: This sample includes further DNA sequences coding for the same CDR3. This chain joins TRBV2 and TRBJ1-5; 9 bases match TRBD1. Trimming removed 6 bases from V and 1 base from J; junction bases left unmatched: 4. Germline loops: CDR1 SNHLY, CDR2 FYNNEI. CDR3 size: 15 residues. DNA of the CDR3: TGTGCCAGCAGGGGGGACAGGGCGAGCAATCAGCCCCAGCATTTT. This gives the protein CASRGDRASNQPQHF.

The rearrangement uses TRBV7-2 and TRBJ1-2, with D perhaps TRBD1 (6 bases). Germline values: CDR1 SGHTA, CDR2 FQGNSA. Trimming shortened V by 6 bases and J by 4 bases, and 18 bases separated the two germline ends. The CDR3 totals 15 residues. The CDR3 nucleotides are TGTGCCAGCAGGTTGAGGGCAGGGGAGGGCTATGGCTACACCTTC. This encodes CASRLRAGEGYGYTF.

The rearrangement links TRBV5-1 to TRBJ1-1, with D hard to call. The CDR3 totals 15 residues. Per the germline V gene, CDR1 is SGHRS and CDR2 is YFSETQ. V was cut by 5 bases and J by 0 bases, with 14 bases left in between. This CDR3 reads CASSEAAGMNTEAFF. CDR3 in DNA: TGCGCCAGCAGTGAGGCTGCTGGTATGAACACTGAAGCTTTCTTT.

In DNA form, the CDR3 reads TGTGCCAGCAGTTCCGCAGAAGAGACCCAGTACTTC. Translation gives CASSSAEETQYF. The genes are TRBV6-6 and TRBJ2-5; D call uncertain. Per the germline V gene, CDR1 is MNHNY and CDR2 is SVGAGI (reference sequence). Trimming removed 4 bases at V and 3 bases at J, with 6 bases between. The CDR3 is 12 residues long.

V is TRBV7-2 and J is TRBJ1-6; 7 bases match TRBD1. CDR3 length: 15 amino acids. Germline trimming cut 5 bases from V and 7 bases from J; bases unmatched to any gene: 8. Germline CDR1 reads SGHTA; CDR2 reads FQGNSA. In nucleotides, the CDR3 is TGTGCCAGCAGCGAAAGACAGGGCTTCAATTCACCCCTCCACTTT. Amino acid sequence: CASSERQGFNSPLHF. The variable domain in full, with the rest retrieved from reference TRBV7-2 and TRBJ1-6, is GAGVSQSPSNKVTEKGKDVELRCDPISGHTALYWYRQSLGQGLEFLIYFQGNSAPDKSGLPSDRFSAERTGGSVSTLTIQRTQQEDSAVYLCASSERQGFNSPLHFGNGTRLTVT.

This rearrangement joins TRBV12-3 or TRBV12-4 to TRBJ1-2; D may be TRBD1 (5 bases). The V end was cut by 2 bases, the J end by 8 bases, with 9 bases between. This CDR3 is built from 12 residues. The CDR3 loop is CASSLTTVGYTF. The CDR3 bases are TGTGCCAGCAGTTTAACGACAGTCGGCTACACCTTC.

This clone was counted once. The chain uses TRBV6-4 and TRBJ2-1, with unresolved D. Trimming removed 4 bases at V and 0 bases at J, with 10 bases between. This CDR3 is 15 amino acids long. CDR1 MRHNA and CDR2 SNTAGT come from the germline V gene. CDR3 nucleotides: TGTGCCAGCAGTGGAGGTCCTAGCTCCTACAATGAGCAGTTCTTC. It codes for CASSGGPSSYNEQFF.

The chain combines TRBV4-2 with TRBJ2-5; 11 bases fit TRBD2. V shed 1 base and J 5 bases; nucleotides not matched to a gene: 6. The CDR3 loop spans 16 amino acids. Germline V gene sequence: CDR1 LGHNA, CDR2 YNFKEQ. Here the CDR3 reads CASSQALAGDGETQYF. The CDR3, as DNA: TGTGCCAGCAGCCAAGCACTAGCGGGAGATGGGGAGACCCAGTACTTC.

The chain links TRBV15 to TRBJ2-7; 10 nucleotides match TRBD2. Germline CDR1 and CDR2: LNHNV and YYDKDF (reference sequence). This CDR3 has 15 amino acids. With V trimmed by 2 bases and J by 7 bases, 8 bases remained unmatched. In nucleotides, the CDR3 is TGTGCCACCAGCAGATCTCAGCGGGAGGGGTATGAGCAGTACTTC. It codes for CATSRSQREGYEQYF.

This rearrangement joins TRBV30 to TRBJ2-5, with 7 nucleotides matching TRBD2. The CDR3 length is 13 residues. Germline V gives CDR1 GTSNPN, CDR2 SVGIG (reference sequence). Trimming cost V 4 bases and J 2 bases; bases outside gene matches: 4. This CDR3 is CAWKTGGQETQYF. The CDR3 bases are TGTGCCTGGAAGACCGGGGGGCAAGAGACCCAGTACTTC.

V and J are TRBV5-1 and TRBJ2-1, with 10 bases that match TRBD2. Germline CDR1 SGHRS, CDR2 YFSETQ. V lost 0 bases and J lost 6; bases outside the gene matches: 3. This CDR3 has 15 residues. CDR3 sequence: CASSLVLAGVNEQFF. The CDR3 coding sequence is TGCGCCAGCAGCTTGGTTCTAGCGGGGGTCAATGAGCAGTTCTTC.

The chain has TRBV6-5 and TRBJ1-4; D may be TRBD1 (5 bases). This CDR3 is 13 amino acids long. Germline values: CDR1 MNHEY, CDR2 SVGAGI. Trimming left V 5 bases short and J 5 bases short, with 9 bases between. In DNA form, the CDR3 reads TGTGCCAGCAGTCGACAGCCAAATGAAAAACTGTTTTTT. It translates to CASSRQPNEKLFF.

The genes are TRBV19 and TRBJ2-1; D is possibly TRBD1 (6 bases). Germline lookup yields CDR1 LNHDA and CDR2 SQIVND (reference sequence). Trimming shortened V by 2 bases and J by 1 base, and 15 bases separated the two germline ends. This CDR3 has 17 residues. This CDR3 is CASSIRGNRGSYNEQFF. The CDR3 DNA sequence: TGTGCCAGTAGTATAAGGGGGAACAGAGGGTCCTACAATGAGCAGTTCTTC.